The present T cell receptor (beta chain) was sequenced within a study of blood T cells in healthy people across ages. Study observations and caveats: For the donors, CMV status was unknown and possibly confounded expanded clonotype changes. It was the long-lived donors that had more naive CD4+ cells and higher diversity than aged donors. Estimated diversity, derived from one million T cells, was regarded as an underestimate.

On this clonotype itself: The target antigen is unknown.

Alongside a J-beta primer mix, a sample-barcoded 5' primer served in a second PCR lasting about 7 to 12 cycles. One entry per CDR3 protein results from TCRdb running MiXCR on the 5' RACE reads. The table records about 780,000 distinct CDR3 sequences, 46% of them present only once. In germline, CDR1 is MNHNY, CDR2 SVGAGI (reference sequence). CDR3 length equals 14 residues. Trimming left V 4 bases short and J 5 bases short, with 13 bases between. Sequencing was done on a sample of blood. The sequence was collected from an older man in good health. The chain is built from TRBV6-6 and TRBJ2-3, with D perhaps matching TRBD2 (6 bases). The CDR3 DNA follows: TGTGCCAGCAGTTCCACGGGGGATGGAGATACGCAGTATTTT. Protein product: CASSSTGDGDTQYF.